This entry lists 3 T cell receptor beta chains sequenced from one sample in a study of blood T cell repertoires in COVID-19. The assay was immunoSEQ multiplex PCR, and TCRdb's table has in-frame clones only and misses some. The data contain about 480,000 clones, roughly 89% of them singletons. The sample taken for sequencing was peripheral blood. The receptors come from a man aged 18 to 30 with COVID-19, enrolled during active disease.

This rearrangement joins TRBV2 to TRBJ2-7, with 9 bases aligning to TRBD2. The CDR3 sequence is 14 residues long. Germline CDR1 is SNHLY and CDR2 is FYNNEI. V dropped 3 bases and J dropped 3; count of bases not matched to a gene: 3. CDR3 region: CASSEGSGGYEQYF. CDR3 coding DNA: TGTGCCAGCAGTGAGGGTAGCGGGGGCTACGAGCAGTACTTC.

The J gene is TRBJ2-2, the V gene TRBV2; D uncertain. Germline assignment: CDR1 SNHLY and CDR2 FYNNEI. V was trimmed by 7 bases and J by 1 base, leaving 7 bases between them. This CDR3 region has 13 residues. CDR3 nucleotide sequence: TGTGCCAGCATAGCTGGGAACACCGGGGAGCTGTTTTTT. It is translated as CASIAGNTGELFF.

This clone came up once. The gene calls are TRBV9 and TRBJ1-5; D might be TRBD1 (5 bases). This CDR3 spans 15 amino acids. Germline CDR1 SGDLS, CDR2 YYNGEE. Trimming shortened V by 4 bases and J by 4 bases, and 15 bases separated the two germline ends. This CDR3 reads CASSPGGGRNQPQHF. In nucleotides, the CDR3 is TGTGCCAGCAGCCCCGGGGGGGGTCGAAATCAGCCCCAGCATTTT.